This T cell receptor beta chain was captured in a study of CD8 T cells in ankylosing spondylitis. MiXCR, applied by TCRdb to the 5' RACE reads, yields one record per CDR3 protein. This sample carries around 250,000 distinct CDR3 sequences, roughly 10% of them seen once, and the ten largest clones take less than 7.5%. Study results and caveats: The study looked at matched synovial fluid samples from ankylosing spondylitis patients. Disease-linked clones were reported to be significantly enriched there.

As concerns this clonotype: Its antigen is not known.

V lost 6 bases and J 3 bases, leaving 16 bases between the germline ends. The CDR3 runs to 14 residues. The V gene's germline CDR1 is SGHRS and CDR2 YFSETQ. The genes are TRBV5-1 and TRBJ2-7; D is perhaps TRBD2 (5 bases). The sequencing sample was made of blood, either unsorted or a sorted T cell fraction (not recorded which). This sequence was found in a male donor with ankylosing spondylitis or in good health (not recorded which). The CDR3 nucleotides are TGCGCCAGCACCCAGGACTTGTCCCACTACGAGCAGTACTTC. Translating it yields CASTQDLSHYEQYF.